This is a list of T cell receptor beta chains from one sample in a study of glioma-infiltrating T cells after dendritic cell vaccination. This table comes from immunoSEQ multiplex PCR, and its TCRdb copy is limited to in-frame clones, with some not included. The sample contains roughly 85,000 clones, roughly 85% of which appear only once. Sequencing used blood, obtained after dendritic cell vaccination. These receptors originate from a human donor with glioblastoma. CDR3s include the opening cysteine and the closing phenylalanine or tryptophan. A D gene is named only where the DNA matches it firmly. The size entry is marked missing in some rows and otherwise reads once, few, many or a size class.

V: TRBV4-1
D: NA
size: NA
J: TRBJ2-1
CDR3: CASSQDGGDNEQFF
DNA: TGCGCCAGCAGCCAAGATGGAGGGGACAATGAGCAGTTCTTC

V: TRBV30
D: NA
size: NA
J: TRBJ1-1
CDR3: CAWRNPGGRYTEAFF
DNA: TGTGCCTGGAGGAATCCGGGGGGTCGTTACACTGAAGCTTTCTTT

V: TRBV6-1
D: TRBD1
size: NA
J: TRBJ2-7
CDR3: CASSEVGQYSYEQYF
DNA: TGTGCCAGCAGTGAAGTGGGACAGTACTCCTACGAGCAGTACTTC

V: TRBV15
D: TRBD2
size: NA
J: TRBJ2-5
CDR3: CATSRDVGLAEGKETQYF
DNA: TGTGCCACCAGCAGAGATGTCGGGCTAGCGGAAGGGAAAGAGACCCAGTACTTC

V: TRBV5-6
D: NA
size: NA
J: TRBJ2-7
CDR3: CASSKETGSIYEQYF
DNA: TGTGCCAGCAGTAAGGAGACAGGTTCTATCTACGAGCAGTACTTC

V: TRBV28
D: NA
size: once
J: TRBJ1-1
CDR3: CASSFSRLDLLNTEAFF
DNA: TGTGCCAGCAGTTTCTCTAGACTTGACCTATTGAACACTGAAGCTTTCTTT

V: TRBV25-1
D: NA
size: NA
J: TRBJ2-3
CDR3: CASSESAGKSTDTQYF
DNA: TGTGCCAGCAGTGAATCGGCAGGGAAAAGCACAGATACGCAGTATTTT

V: TRBV4-3
D: TRBD1
size: once
J: TRBJ1-4
CDR3: CASSQRQGVTNEKLFF
DNA: TGCGCCAGCAGCCAAAGACAGGGGGTTACTAATGAAAAACTGTTTTTT

V: TRBV4-3
D: NA
size: NA
J: TRBJ1-2
CDR3: CASSQEQWGDYGYTF
DNA: TGCGCCAGCAGCCAAGAACAGTGGGGAGACTATGGCTACACCTTC

V: TRBV7-9
D: TRBD1
size: NA
J: TRBJ2-6
CDR3: CASSFDRGRSGANVLTF
DNA: TGTGCCAGCAGCTTCGACAGGGGCCGCTCTGGGGCCAACGTCCTGACTTTC

V: TRBV2
D: TRBD1
size: NA
J: TRBJ2-7
CDR3: CASSAGPGQGQYEQYF
DNA: TGTGCCAGCAGTGCCGGCCCGGGACAGGGACAGTACGAGCAGTACTTC

V: TRBV14
D: NA
size: NA
J: TRBJ1-1
CDR3: CASSRQENTEAFF
DNA: TGTGCCAGCAGCCGACAGGAGAACACTGAAGCTTTCTTT

V: TRBV6-5
D: TRBD2
size: NA
J: TRBJ2-7
CDR3: CASSYTGTSNYEQYF
DNA: TGTGCCAGCAGTTATACCGGGACTAGCAACTACGAGCAGTACTTC

V: TRBV5-1
D: NA
size: NA
J: TRBJ2-1
CDR3: CASSLASVDEQFF
DNA: TGCGCCAGCAGCTTGGCTAGCGTGGATGAGCAGTTCTTC

V: TRBV5-4
D: TRBD2
size: NA
J: TRBJ2-3
CDR3: CASSLSSGGPTDTQYF
DNA: TGTGCCAGCAGCTTGTCGAGCGGGGGGCCCACAGATACGCAGTATTTT

V: TRBV25-1
D: TRBD1
size: once
J: TRBJ2-6
CDR3: CASSERTGPHTGANVLTF
DNA: TGTGCCAGCAGTGAGAGGACAGGTCCCCACACTGGGGCCAACGTCCTGACTTTC

V: TRBV6-5
D: NA
size: NA
J: TRBJ1-5
CDR3: CASSWDINQPQHF
DNA: TGTGCCAGCAGTTGGGACATAAATCAGCCCCAGCATTTT

V: TRBV7-9
D: NA
size: NA
J: TRBJ2-2
CDR3: CASSFNRFTGELFF
DNA: TGTGCCAGCAGCTTTAACAGGTTCACCGGGGAGCTGTTTTTT

V: TRBV5-1
D: TRBD1
size: NA
J: TRBJ2-2
CDR3: CASTYTGDGELFF
DNA: TGCGCCAGTACTTACACAGGGGACGGGGAGCTGTTTTTT

V: TRBV9
D: NA
size: NA
J: TRBJ2-3
CDR3: CASSEGTGYSTDTQYF
DNA: TGTGCCAGCAGCGAGGGAACGGGGTACAGTACGGATACGCAGTATTTT

V: TRBV6-5
D: NA
size: NA
J: TRBJ2-7
CDR3: CASSLTGTYEQYF
DNA: TGTGCCAGCAGCCTAACAGGGACCTACGAGCAGTACTTC

V: TRBV6-5
D: TRBD2
size: NA
J: TRBJ2-7
CDR3: CASSYSMGGSPYEQYF
DNA: TGTGCCAGCAGTTATTCGATGGGCGGGAGCCCCTACGAGCAGTACTTC

V: TRBV30
D: NA
size: few
J: TRBJ2-4
CDR3: CAWSVGQTAKNIQYF
DNA: TGTGCCTGGAGTGTAGGACAGACCGCCAAAAACATTCAGTACTTC

V: TRBV4-1
D: NA
size: few
J: TRBJ2-7
CDR3: CASSQDHRLGRREQYF
DNA: TGCGCCAGCAGCCAAGATCACAGACTAGGGCGACGCGAGCAGTACTTC

V: TRBV28
D: TRBD2
size: NA
J: TRBJ2-3
CDR3: CASIKALGGGRAKDTQYF
DNA: TGTGCCAGCATCAAAGCTCTGGGTGGCGGGAGGGCCAAAGATACGCAGTATTTT

V: TRBV5-1
D: TRBD1
size: once
J: TRBJ1-2
CDR3: CASSLGSRDRGRFGYTF
DNA: TGCGCCAGCAGCTTGGGGTCCCGGGACAGGGGGCGGTTTGGCTACACCTTC

V: TRBV7-8
D: TRBD1
size: NA
J: TRBJ2-7
CDR3: CASSNPAGTALEQYF
DNA: TGTGCCAGCAGTAACCCCGCCGGGACAGCCCTCGAGCAGTACTTC

V: TRBV29-1
D: TRBD1
size: NA
J: TRBJ2-7
CDR3: CSVAGTGLYEQYF
DNA: TGCAGCGTTGCCGGGACAGGGCTGTACGAGCAGTACTTC

V: TRBV19
D: NA
size: NA
J: TRBJ1-3
CDR3: CASSIGAAPRNTIYF
DNA: TGTGCCAGTAGTATAGGCGCAGCACCGAGGAACACCATATATTTT

V: TRBV7-2
D: TRBD1
size: NA
J: TRBJ1-6
CDR3: CASSQDRGHTPLHF
DNA: TGTGCCAGCAGCCAGGACAGGGGGCACACACCCCTCCACTTT

V: TRBV19
D: NA
size: few
J: TRBJ2-1
CDR3: CASSPRGGGNYNEQFF
DNA: TGTGCCAGTAGTCCCAGAGGGGGAGGGAACTACAATGAGCAGTTCTTC

V: TRBV6-6
D: NA
size: NA
J: TRBJ1-2
CDR3: CASTTENYGYTF
DNA: TGTGCCAGCACGACAGAAAACTATGGCTACACCTTC

V: TRBV25-1
D: TRBD1
size: NA
J: TRBJ1-2
CDR3: CASSESMGDRGDGYTF
DNA: TGTGCCAGCAGTGAATCTATGGGGGACAGGGGTGATGGCTACACCTTC

V: TRBV18
D: TRBD2
size: NA
J: TRBJ2-6
CDR3: CASSPPIGGRASGANVLTF
DNA: TGTGCCAGCTCACCACCGATTGGCGGGAGGGCCTCTGGGGCCAACGTCCTGACTTTC

V: TRBV6-1
D: TRBD1
size: NA
J: TRBJ1-5
CDR3: CASSGQGAFQPQHF
DNA: TGTGCCAGCAGTGGACAGGGGGCGTTTCAGCCCCAGCATTTT

V: TRBV15
D: NA
size: NA
J: TRBJ2-2
CDR3: CATSRGRDFIAGELFF
DNA: TGTGCCACCAGCAGAGGAAGGGACTTCATCGCCGGGGAGCTGTTTTTT

V: TRBV6-1
D: NA
size: once
J: TRBJ2-7
CDR3: CASSLRTETYEQYF
DNA: TGTGCCAGCAGTTTAAGGACTGAGACCTACGAGCAGTACTTC

V: TRBV7-2
D: NA
size: NA
J: TRBJ2-1
CDR3: CASSLLGLASSYNEQFF
DNA: TGTGCCAGCAGCTTATTAGGGCTAGCGAGCTCCTACAATGAGCAGTTCTTC

V: TRBV15
D: TRBD2
size: NA
J: TRBJ2-7
CDR3: CATSRGGTSGIEQYF
DNA: TGTGCCACCAGCAGAGGGGGGACTAGCGGGATCGAGCAGTACTTC

V: TRBV6-6
D: TRBD1
size: once
J: TRBJ1-5
CDR3: CASSPGTGEKVRPQHF
DNA: TGTGCCAGCAGTCCCGGGACAGGGGAGAAGGTGCGGCCCCAGCATTTT

V: TRBV11-1
D: NA
size: NA
J: TRBJ2-5
CDR3: CASSLLQAISTQYF
DNA: TGTGCCAGCAGCTTATTACAGGCCATTTCGACCCAGTACTTC

V: TRBV19
D: TRBD2
size: NA
J: TRBJ2-2
CDR3: CASRGSGRAGGLTGELFF
DNA: TGTGCCAGTAGGGGTAGCGGGAGGGCCGGAGGGTTAACCGGGGAGCTGTTTTTT

V: TRBV6-5
D: TRBD1
size: NA
J: TRBJ1-2
CDR3: CASCDGTGDGYGYTF
DNA: TGTGCCAGCTGCGACGGGACAGGGGATGGGTATGGCTACACCTTC

V: TRBV6-5
D: NA
size: NA
J: TRBJ1-1
CDR3: CASSYSTALNTEAFF
DNA: TGTGCCAGCAGTTACTCGACTGCGCTGAACACTGAAGCTTTCTTT

V: TRBV5-4
D: NA
size: NA
J: TRBJ1-1
CDR3: CASSLAGGGTEAFF
DNA: TGTGCCAGCAGCTTGGCCGGGGGGGGAACTGAAGCTTTCTTT

V: TRBV5-8
D: NA
size: NA
J: TRBJ1-1
CDR3: CASSFIPRVGTEAFF
DNA: TGTGCCAGCAGCTTCATCCCCAGGGTGGGAACTGAAGCTTTCTTT

V: TRBV6-6
D: TRBD1
size: NA
J: TRBJ2-3
CDR3: CASSSTGGIDTQYF
DNA: TGTGCCAGCAGCTCGACAGGGGGTATAGATACGCAGTATTTT

V: TRBV29-1
D: NA
size: NA
J: TRBJ2-7
CDR3: CSVLDGDSYEQYF
DNA: TGCAGCGTTCTGGACGGGGACTCCTACGAGCAGTACTTC

V: TRBV6-5
D: NA
size: NA
J: TRBJ1-1
CDR3: CASSPTGNTEAFF
DNA: TGTGCCAGCAGTCCGACAGGGAACACTGAAGCTTTCTTT

V: TRBV5-6
D: NA
size: NA
J: TRBJ1-6
CDR3: CASSFTGSSYNSPLHF
DNA: TGTGCCAGCAGCTTTACAGGGAGCTCCTATAATTCACCCCTCCACTTT

V: TRBV7-9
D: NA
size: few
J: TRBJ2-2
CDR3: CASSLALETGELFF
DNA: TGTGCCAGCAGCTTAGCGTTAGAGACCGGGGAGCTGTTTTTT

V: TRBV11-3
D: TRBD1
size: NA
J: TRBJ2-2
CDR3: CASSDDRGRTGELFF
DNA: TGTGCCAGCAGCGACGACAGGGGGCGCACCGGGGAGCTGTTTTTT